The 14 T cell receptor beta chains below all came from one sample that was sequenced in a study of blood T cell repertoires in COVID-19. Using immunoSEQ multiplex PCR, the repertoire was profiled, and TCRdb retains in-frame clones only, with some absent. The sample holds about 270,000 clones, around 90% seen once. Sequencing was done on a sample of PBMCs or T cells enriched from blood (not recorded which). The receptors originated from a woman aged 40 to 50 with acute COVID-19.

The chain employs TRBV19 and TRBJ2-1, with 8 bases aligning to TRBD1. Looked up from germline, CDR1 is LNHDA and CDR2 is SQIVND (reference sequence). This CDR3 is built from 13 residues. With V trimmed by 5 bases and J by 4 bases, 1 base remained unmatched. CDR3 coding DNA: TGTGCCAGTAGTTGGACAGGGTACAATGAGCAGTTCTTC. Protein product: CASSWTGYNEQFF.

The chain joins TRBV2 to TRBJ1-2, with TRBD1 as a possible D gene (5 bases). Germline V gene lookup returns CDR1 SNHLY and CDR2 FYNNEI. Trimming stripped 4 bases from V and 5 bases from J, with 11 bases between. This CDR3 is 13 amino acids long. The CDR3 DNA follows: TGTGCCAGCAGTGCCTTGGACACGTATGGCTACACCTTC. Translating gives CASSALDTYGYTF.

The chain has TRBV5-4 and TRBJ2-5; 8 bases are a match to TRBD2. Germline V gene sequence: CDR1 SGHNT, CDR2 YYREEE (reference sequence). CDR3 length equals 14 residues. J gave up 5 bases and V 4 bases, and 7 bases lay outside the gene matches. Written as DNA, the CDR3 is TGTGCCAGCAGCCTGGGGACTAGAATGGAGACCCAGTACTTC. This codes for CASSLGTRMETQYF.

The chain recombines TRBV3-1 (or the pseudogene TRBV3-2) with TRBJ2-3, with D unclear. CDR1 is LGHDT and CDR2 is YNNKEL in the germline V gene (reference sequence). The CDR3 is made up of 16 amino acids. The germline V and J ends were trimmed by 4 bases and 5 bases, with 19 bases remaining between them. CDR3 loop: CASSPWMVQLGDTQYF. The CDR3, as DNA: TGTGCCAGCAGCCCGTGGATGGTACAGCTCGGAGATACGCAGTATTTT.

This clone was counted between two and nine times. This rearrangement joins TRBV5-4 to TRBJ2-5; 7 bases match TRBD2. Germline CDR1 and CDR2: SGHNT and YYREEE (reference sequence). There are 15 residues in the CDR3. Unmatched junction bases numbered 7, after V lost 4 bases and J lost 1 base. The CDR3 nucleotides read TGTGCCAGCAGCCCGTCGGGGGGACGCCAAGAGACCCAGTACTTC. Translated: CASSPSGGRQETQYF.

V and J are TRBV4-2 and TRBJ2-5, with 7 bases matching TRBD1. With V trimmed by 0 bases and J by 1 base, 2 bases remained unmatched. CDR3 length: 15 amino acids. Germline loops: CDR1 LGHNA, CDR2 YNFKEQ. CDR3 coding DNA: TGTGCCAGCAGCCAAGAGGGACAGAGCCAAGAGACCCAGTACTTC. The encoded protein is CASSQEGQSQETQYF.

The chain has TRBV28 and TRBJ2-1; 9 bases align to TRBD2. With V trimmed by 1 base and J by 8 bases, 6 bases remained unmatched. The CDR3 is 15 residues long. CDR1 and CDR2 (germline): MDHEN, SYDVKM. The CDR3 DNA is TGTGCCAGCAGTTTATTCCAGCGGGAGGTCCATGAGCAGTTCTTC. Its translation: CASSLFQREVHEQFF.

The chain joins TRBV10-3 to TRBJ2-2; 9 bases fit TRBD1. Per germline, CDR1 ENHRY and CDR2 SYGVKD. CDR3 size: 16 residues. V was pared by 0 bases and J by 7 bases, with 6 bases of the junction left unmatched. CDR3 residues: CAISESGTGNGGELFF. DNA for the CDR3: TGTGCCATCAGTGAGTCCGGGACAGGGAACGGCGGGGAGCTGTTTTTT.

The chain combines TRBV7-6 with TRBJ1-1; D uncertain. The ends were cut back, 2 bases at V and 1 base at J, with 8 bases in the middle. Germline CDR1 and CDR2: SGHVS and FNYEAQ. This CDR3 is built from 14 residues. DNA for the CDR3: TGTGCCAGCAGCTTACGTGCCAGGAACACTGAAGCTTTCTTT. Translation gives CASSLRARNTEAFF.

The rearrangement uses TRBV15 and TRBJ2-7; 10 bases are shared with TRBD2. With 3 bases clipped from V and 2 bases from J, the junction kept 4 bases outside the gene matches. This CDR3 region has 15 residues. Per the germline V gene, CDR1 is LNHNV and CDR2 is YYDKDF (reference sequence). The CDR3 DNA reads TGTGCCACCAGCAGGACTAGCGGGTCGACCTACGAGCAGTACTTC. Its translation is CATSRTSGSTYEQYF.

This clone was seen a few times. The chain employs TRBV7-2 and TRBJ1-6; D remains unclear. The V and J ends lost 5 bases and 6 bases respectively, with 14 bases between them. The germline V gene encodes CDR1 SGHTA and CDR2 FQGNSA. The CDR3 contains 15 residues. The chain's CDR3 is CASSPLVGSNSPLHF. The CDR3 nucleotides are TGTGCCAGCAGCCCCCTGGTGGGCAGTAATTCACCCCTCCACTTT.

The CDR3 region has the DNA TGTGCCAGCAGCCGGACTAGCGGGAGCTCCTACGAGCAGTACTTC. It is translated as CASSRTSGSSYEQYF. This rearrangement joins TRBV7-2 to TRBJ2-7; the match to TRBD2 covers 13 bases. Germline loops: CDR1 SGHTA, CDR2 FQGNSA. The trim removed 5 bases at V and 0 bases at J, leaving 1 base unmatched. The CDR3 is made up of 15 amino acids.

V usage is TRBV7-2 and J usage is TRBJ2-1; a weak D match, TRBD1 (6 bases). V gave up 7 bases and J gave up 6 bases, with 16 bases separating them. CDR3 size: 14 residues. The germline gives CDR1 SGHTA, CDR2 FQGNSA. CDR3 bases: TGTGCCAGCACCCTCTCCAGGGGACGCAATGAGCAGTTCTTC. It translates to CASTLSRGRNEQFF.

The CDR3 reads CASSRGGGAFEQYF. The CDR3 coding sequence is TGTGCCAGCAGCCGTGGCGGGGGGGCTTTCGAGCAGTACTTC. The chain uses TRBV7-8 and TRBJ2-7; 9 bases match TRBD2. Germline V lookup: CDR1 SGHVS, CDR2 FQNEAQ. The CDR3 contains 14 residues. Trimming at V came to 5 bases and at J to 6 bases, leaving 8 bases not matched to a gene. The entire variable domain, with the rest obtained from reference TRBV7-8 and TRBJ2-7, is as follows: GAGVSQSPRYKVAKRGQDVALRCDPISGHVSLFWYQQALGQGPEFLTYFQNEAQLDKSGLPSDRFFAERPEGSVSTLKIQRTQQEDSAVYLCASSRGGGAFEQYFGPGTRLTVT.